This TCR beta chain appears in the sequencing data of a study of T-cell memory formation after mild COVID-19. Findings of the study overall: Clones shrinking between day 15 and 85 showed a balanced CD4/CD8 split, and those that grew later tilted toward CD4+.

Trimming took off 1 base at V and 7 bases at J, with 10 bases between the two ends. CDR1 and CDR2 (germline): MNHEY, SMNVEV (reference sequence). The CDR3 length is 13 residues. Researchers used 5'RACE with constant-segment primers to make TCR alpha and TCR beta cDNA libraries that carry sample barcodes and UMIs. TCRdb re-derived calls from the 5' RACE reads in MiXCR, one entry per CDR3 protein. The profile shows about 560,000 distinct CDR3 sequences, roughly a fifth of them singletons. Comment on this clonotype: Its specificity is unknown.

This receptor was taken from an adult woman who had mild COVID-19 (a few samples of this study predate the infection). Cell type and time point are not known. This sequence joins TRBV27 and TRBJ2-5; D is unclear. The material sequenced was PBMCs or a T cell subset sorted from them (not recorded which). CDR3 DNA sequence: TGTGCCAGCAGTTTATACCCCACGGGGACCCAGTACTTC. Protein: CASSLYPTGTQYF.